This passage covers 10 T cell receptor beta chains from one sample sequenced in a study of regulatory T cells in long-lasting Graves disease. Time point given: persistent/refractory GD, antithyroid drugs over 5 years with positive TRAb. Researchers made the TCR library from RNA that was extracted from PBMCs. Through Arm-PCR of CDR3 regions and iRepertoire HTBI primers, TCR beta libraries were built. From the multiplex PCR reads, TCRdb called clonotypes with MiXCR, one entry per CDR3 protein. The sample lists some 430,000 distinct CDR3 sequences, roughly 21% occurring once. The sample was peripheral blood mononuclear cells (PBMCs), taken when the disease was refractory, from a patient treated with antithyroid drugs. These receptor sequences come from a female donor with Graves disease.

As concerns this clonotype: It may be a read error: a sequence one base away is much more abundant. CDR3 protein: CATSILPGGIYEQHF. The DNA of the CDR3 is TGTGCCACCAGCATTCTTCCAGGGGGTATTTACGAGCAGCACTTC. The chain carries TRBV15 and TRBJ2-7; 7 bases line up with TRBD1. Per the germline V gene, CDR1 is LNHNV and CDR2 is YYDKDF (reference sequence). The CDR3 consists of 15 residues.

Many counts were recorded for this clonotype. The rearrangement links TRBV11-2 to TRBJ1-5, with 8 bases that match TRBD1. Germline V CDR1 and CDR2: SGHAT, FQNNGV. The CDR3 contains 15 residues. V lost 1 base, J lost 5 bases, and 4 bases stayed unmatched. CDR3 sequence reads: CASSLGRQGHQPQHF. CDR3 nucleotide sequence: TGTGCCAGCAGCTTAGGGCGACAGGGGCATCAGCCCCAGCATTTT.

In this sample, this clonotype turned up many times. CDR3 region: CASRLPRGLGETQYF. CDR3 nucleotide sequence: TGTGCCAGCCGCCTACCTCGGGGACTCGGGGAGACCCAGTACTTC. The rearrangement joins TRBV28 to TRBJ2-5; D perhaps matches TRBD2 (6 bases). V dropped 8 bases and J dropped 5 bases, with 21 bases sitting between them. Germline V gene lookup returns CDR1 MDHEN and CDR2 SYDVKM. The CDR3 is made up of 15 amino acids.

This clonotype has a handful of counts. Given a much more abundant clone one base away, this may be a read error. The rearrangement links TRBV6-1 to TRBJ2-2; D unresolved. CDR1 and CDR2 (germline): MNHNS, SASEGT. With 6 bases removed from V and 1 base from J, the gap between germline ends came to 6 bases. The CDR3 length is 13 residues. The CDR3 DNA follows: TGTGCCAGCAGGGCAGGGAACACCGGGGAGCTGTTTTTT. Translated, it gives CASRAGNTGELFF.

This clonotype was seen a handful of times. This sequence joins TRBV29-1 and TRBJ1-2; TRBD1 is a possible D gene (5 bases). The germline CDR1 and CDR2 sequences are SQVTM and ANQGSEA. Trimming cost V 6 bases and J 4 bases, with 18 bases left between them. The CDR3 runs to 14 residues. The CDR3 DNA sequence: TGCAGCGTATATGGAGAGGGGCGCAGCTATGGCTACACCTTC. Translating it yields CSVYGEGRSYGYTF.

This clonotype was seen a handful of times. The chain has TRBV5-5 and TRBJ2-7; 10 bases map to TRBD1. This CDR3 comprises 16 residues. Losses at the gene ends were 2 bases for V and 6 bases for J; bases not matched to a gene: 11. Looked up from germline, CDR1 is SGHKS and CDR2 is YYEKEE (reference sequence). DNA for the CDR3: TGTGCCAGCAGCTTTTCGGGACAGGGGACCGCATCCGAGCAGTACTTC. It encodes CASSFSGQGTASEQYF.

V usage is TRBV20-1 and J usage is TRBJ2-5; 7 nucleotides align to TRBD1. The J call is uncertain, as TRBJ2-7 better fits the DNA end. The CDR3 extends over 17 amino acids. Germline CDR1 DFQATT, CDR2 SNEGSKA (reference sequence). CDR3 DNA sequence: TGCAGTGCTTCCAAACAACCCCGGGACAGAGTTTTAGGCGAGCAGTACTTC. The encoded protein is CSASKQPRDRVLGEQYF.

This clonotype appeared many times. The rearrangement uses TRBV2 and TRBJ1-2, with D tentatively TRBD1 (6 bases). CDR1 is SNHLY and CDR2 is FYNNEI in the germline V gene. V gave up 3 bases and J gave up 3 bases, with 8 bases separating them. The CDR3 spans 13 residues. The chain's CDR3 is CASSDEGDYGYTF. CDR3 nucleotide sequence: TGTGCCAGCAGTGATGAGGGGGACTATGGCTACACCTTC.

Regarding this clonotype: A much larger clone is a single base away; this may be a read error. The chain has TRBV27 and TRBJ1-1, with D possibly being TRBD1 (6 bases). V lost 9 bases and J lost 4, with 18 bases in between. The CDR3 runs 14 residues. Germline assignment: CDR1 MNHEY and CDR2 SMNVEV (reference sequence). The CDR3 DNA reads TGTGCCAGTAAAGCAGGGGCGCAAAGCACTGAAGCTTTCTTT. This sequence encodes CASKAGAQSTEAFF.

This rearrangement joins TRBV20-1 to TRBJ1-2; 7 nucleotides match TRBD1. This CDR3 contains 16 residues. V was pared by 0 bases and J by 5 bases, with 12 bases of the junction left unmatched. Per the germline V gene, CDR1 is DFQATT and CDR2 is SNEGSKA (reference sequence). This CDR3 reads CSARDRLGGANYGYTF. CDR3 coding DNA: TGCAGTGCTAGAGATAGATTAGGGGGCGCGAATTATGGCTACACCTTC.